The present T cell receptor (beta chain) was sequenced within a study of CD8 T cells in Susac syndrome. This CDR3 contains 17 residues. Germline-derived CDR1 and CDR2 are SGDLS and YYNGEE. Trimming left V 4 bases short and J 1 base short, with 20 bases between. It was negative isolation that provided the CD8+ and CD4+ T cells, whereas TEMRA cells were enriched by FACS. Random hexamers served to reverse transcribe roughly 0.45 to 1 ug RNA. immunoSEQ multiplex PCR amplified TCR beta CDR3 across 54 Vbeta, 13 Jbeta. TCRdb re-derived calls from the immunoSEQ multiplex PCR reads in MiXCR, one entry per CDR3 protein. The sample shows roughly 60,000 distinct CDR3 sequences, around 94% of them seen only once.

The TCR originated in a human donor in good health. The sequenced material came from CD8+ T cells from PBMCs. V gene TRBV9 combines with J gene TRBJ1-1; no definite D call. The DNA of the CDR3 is TGTGCCAGCAGCCCTTCTCGGCTTGGATGGGGGAACACTGAAGCTTTCTTT. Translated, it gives CASSPSRLGWGNTEAFF.